The 20 T cell receptor beta chains presented below share a single source sample, sequenced in a study of CD8+CD57+ T cells in acquired aplastic anemia listed by TCRdb under 2018. Flow cytometry had shown CD8+CD57+ cell expansion in the patients selected for sequencing. TCRdb names Illumina HiSeq 2000 as the instrument used. Profiling of TCR beta VDJ combinations and CDR3 sequences used genomic DNA as the template. TCRdb took the public reads, trimmed them with fastp at Q25, ran MiXCR for clone calling and kept in-frame beta chains. Identical CDR3 protein sequences are pooled into one entry, listed with their most common genes and DNA. The sample profile shows 150,000 to 200,000 distinct CDR3 sequences; about 45% of them were found once. Clones ranked in the top ten supply about 2.9% of the sample. Sequenced input: sorted CD4+, CD8+, or CD8+CD57+ T cells (not recorded which) from PBMCs. The receptors derive from a human donor with aplastic anemia.

This rearrangement joins TRBV6-1 to TRBJ2-2; 8 bases agree with TRBD2. Germline V CDR1 and CDR2: MNHNS, SASEGT. This CDR3 has 15 residues. V was clipped by 5 bases and J by 5 bases; unmatched bases: 7. The CDR3 sequence: CASSPRASGTGELFF. The CDR3 DNA reads TGTGCCAGCAGTCCCCGGGCTAGCGGGACCGGGGAGCTGTTTTTT.

CDR3 bases: TGCGCCAGCAGCTCCGAATACGGGGGTGAGCAGTTCTTC. It codes for CASSSEYGGEQFF. The rearrangement joins TRBV5-1 to TRBJ2-1; D might be TRBD2 (6 bases). Trimming took off 3 bases at V and 9 bases at J, with 13 bases between the two ends. The CDR3 length is 13 residues. Germline values: CDR1 SGHRS, CDR2 YFSETQ.

The gene calls are TRBV7-6 and TRBJ2-1; 11 positions match TRBD2. Near its end, the DNA agrees better with TRBJ2-5, so the J call may be wrong. Germline CDR1 reads SGHVS; CDR2 reads FNYEAQ. The CDR3 has 16 residues. The CDR3, as DNA: TGTGCCAGCAGCCCTTCTAGCGGGAGGCCGCGGGGGACCCAGTACTTC. Its protein is CASSPSSGRPRGTQYF.

This clonotype was counted at least ten times. The chain links TRBV6-2 or TRBV6-3 to TRBJ2-7; possible D gene TRBD2, 5 bases. Trimming shortened V by 3 bases and J by 2 bases, and 14 bases separated the two germline ends. This CDR3 contains 15 residues. Germline-derived CDR1 and CDR2 are MNHEY and SVGEGT. DNA of the CDR3: TGTGCCAGCAGTTATAGCGCAACGAACCCCTACGAGCAGTACGTC. Its protein product is CASSYSATNPYEQYV.

CDR3 coding DNA: TGTGCCAGCAGTTTAAGGGGACAGGTCCTCACCTACGAGCAGTACTTC. It translates to CASSLRGQVLTYEQYF. The gene calls are TRBV12-3 or TRBV12-4 and TRBJ2-7; 8 bases are a match to TRBD1. Germline trimming cut 2 bases from V and 2 bases from J; bases unmatched to any gene: 8. The CDR3 totals 16 residues.

The CDR3 DNA follows: TGTGCCAGCAGCTCAAACGAAAATCAGCCCCAGCATTTT. Residues: CASSSNENQPQHF. This sequence joins TRBV6-2 or TRBV6-3 and TRBJ1-5, with D uncertain. The CDR3 is 13 amino acids. Germline assignment: CDR1 MNHEY and CDR2 SVGEGT. V was trimmed by 6 bases and J by 4 bases, leaving 10 bases between them.

There are many counts of this clonotype. The chain has TRBV10-3 and TRBJ2-3; 7 bases are a match to TRBD1. Germline V gene sequence: CDR1 ENHRY, CDR2 SYGVKD. This CDR3 is 16 amino acids long. After removal of 4 bases from V and 2 bases from J, the junction contained 9 bases not matched to a gene. The CDR3 loop is CAISAEDRKDTDTQYF. Written as DNA, the CDR3 is TGTGCCATCAGTGCCGAGGACAGGAAAGACACAGATACGCAGTATTTT.

The chain employs TRBV7-8 and TRBJ2-2; D is perhaps TRBD1 (6 bases). CDR1 and CDR2 from the germline V gene are SGHVS and FQNEAQ. V lost 5 bases and J lost 8, with 9 bases in between. This CDR3 contains 12 residues. This CDR3 is CASSQGGGELFF. The DNA for the CDR3 is TGTGCCAGCAGCCAAGGGGGAGGGGAGCTGTTTTTT.

This clonotype was picked up many times. The chain couples TRBV19 to TRBJ1-5; D remains unclear. V lost 2 bases and J lost 0, with 2 bases in between. The CDR3 has 13 residues. Germline V gives CDR1 LNHDA, CDR2 SQIVND (reference sequence). The CDR3 spells CASSISSNQPQHF. The CDR3 region has the DNA TGTGCCAGTAGTATATCTAGCAATCAGCCCCAGCATTTT.

V and J are TRBV9 and TRBJ2-3; no clear D gene. The V end was cut by 2 bases, the J end by 6 bases, with 7 bases between. Germline V lookup: CDR1 SGDLS, CDR2 YYNGEE. This CDR3 spans 12 amino acids. The CDR3 DNA follows: TGTGCCAGCAGCGTGGGCGCGGATACGCAGTATTTT. It yields the protein CASSVGADTQYF.

This clonotype was counted ten times or more. V usage is TRBV7-6 and J usage is TRBJ2-1; TRBD2 might be the D (6 bases). From germline, CDR1 is SGHVS and CDR2 FNYEAQ. CDR3 size: 14 residues. V was trimmed by 7 bases and J by 7 bases, leaving 17 bases between them. In DNA form, the CDR3 reads TGTGCCAGCAAGAGCGGGCCCGGGTTTAATGAGCAGTTCTTC. As protein: CASKSGPGFNEQFF.

The rearrangement joins TRBV20-1 to TRBJ1-6; tentatively, D is TRBD1 (5 bases). Per germline, CDR1 DFQATT and CDR2 SNEGSKA (reference sequence). The CDR3 consists of 14 residues. V lost 3 bases, J lost 8 bases, and 14 bases lay in between. In nucleotides, the CDR3 is TGCAGTGCTAGGGATCAGGGTCGTGATTCACCCCTCCACTTT. Translated: CSARDQGRDSPLHF.

The chain uses TRBV19 and TRBJ2-7; TRBD2 might be the D (6 bases). Germline V gene sequence: CDR1 LNHDA, CDR2 SQIVND (reference sequence). Trimming pared 8 bases from V and 0 bases from J, leaving 8 bases between. The CDR3 consists of 12 residues. The CDR3 DNA sequence: TGTGCCAGTGCCGGGAGCTCCTACGAGCAGTACTTC. As protein: CASAGSSYEQYF.

The CDR3 DNA reads TGTGCCAGCATGCCCGGGACGGTAACGGGGGGCTACACCTTC. Translating gives CASMPGTVTGGYTF. V is TRBV2 and J is TRBJ1-2, with a weak D call TRBD1 (5 bases). Per the germline V gene, CDR1 is SNHLY and CDR2 is FYNNEI. This CDR3 is built from 14 residues. V was trimmed by 7 bases and J by 8 bases, leaving 20 bases between them.

The rearrangement uses TRBV20-1 and TRBJ1-2, with D tentatively TRBD1 (5 bases). V was cut by 0 bases and J by 7 bases, with 15 bases left in between. The length of the CDR3 is 14 residues. Germline V gene data show CDR1 as DFQATT and CDR2 as SNEGSKA (reference sequence). CDR3 residues: CSARDLAGRGGYTF. The CDR3 DNA reads as TGCAGTGCTAGAGATTTGGCAGGGCGGGGTGGCTACACCTTC.

This clonotype was seen repeatedly, ten times or more. The chain carries TRBV7-2 and TRBJ1-3; TRBD1 matches at 10 bases. This CDR3 contains 15 residues. Looked up from germline, CDR1 is SGHTA and CDR2 is FQGNSA. V dropped 4 bases and J dropped 4; count of bases not matched to a gene: 4. The CDR3 bases are TGTGCCAGCAGCTCCGGGACAGGGGCAGGAAACACCATATATTTT. This sequence encodes CASSSGTGAGNTIYF. The complete variable domain, with remaining parts taken from reference TRBV7-2 and TRBJ1-3, reads GAGVSQSPSNKVTEKGKDVELRCDPISGHTALYWYRQSLGQGLEFLIYFQGNSAPDKSGLPSDRFSAERTGGSVSTLTIQRTQQEDSAVYLCASSSGTGAGNTIYFGEGSWLTVV.

The V call is TRBV24-1, the J call TRBJ2-3; D gene unclear. In germline, CDR1 is KGHDR, CDR2 SFDVKD. V was clipped by 4 bases and J by 2 bases, with 12 bases between them. There are 15 residues in the CDR3. CDR3 region: CATSEKASYTDTQYF. CDR3 DNA sequence: TGTGCCACCAGTGAAAAGGCCAGTTACACAGATACGCAGTATTTT.

This clonotype was detected a few times. The chain carries TRBV19 and TRBJ1-5; no reliable D call. The CDR3 runs to 14 residues. Germline CDR1 LNHDA, CDR2 SQIVND (reference sequence). V was clipped by 3 bases and J by 7 bases, with 13 bases between them. The CDR3 DNA follows: TGTGCCAGTAGTATTTGGTCGAGTGACCAGCCCCAGCATTTT. It specifies CASSIWSSDQPQHF. Full variable domain (remainder filled in from reference TRBV19 and TRBJ1-5): DGGITQSPKYLFRKEGQNVTLSCEQNLNHDAMYWYRQDPGQGLRLIYYSQIVNDFQKGDIAEGYSVSREKKESFPLTVTSAQKNPTAFYLCASSIWSSDQPQHFGDGTRLSIL.

This clonotype was observed at least ten times. The chain employs TRBV24-1 and TRBJ2-2; TRBD1 might be the D (6 bases). The V gene's germline CDR1 is KGHDR and CDR2 SFDVKD. CDR3 length: 14 residues. Trimming removed 4 bases from V and 4 bases from J, with 9 bases in between. Here the CDR3 reads CATSDPGVTGELFF. The CDR3 DNA sequence: TGTGCCACCAGTGACCCAGGGGTCACCGGGGAGCTGTTTTTT.

The V gene is TRBV12-3 or TRBV12-4, the J gene TRBJ2-5, with 9 bases identical to TRBD2. The V and J ends lost 6 bases and 5 bases, in that order; junction bases with no gene match: 4. The CDR3 totals 13 residues. This chain's CDR3 is CASRRGGGETQYF. The CDR3 DNA sequence: TGTGCCAGCAGGCGGGGGGGCGGGGAGACCCAGTACTTC.